Listed here are 20 T cell receptor beta chains from one sample, sequenced in a study of T cell clusters in autoimmune cytopenias. Multiplex touch-down PCR amplified TRB using TRB-A and TRB-B pools in one tube. No DNA is given; TCRdb re-called the multiplex PCR reads and lists each CDR3 protein once. The sample data list 3,500 or so distinct CDR3 sequences. TRB was amplified from around 250 ng of peripheral blood genomic DNA per sample. Sequencing was carried out using peripheral blood. The receptor source for this set is a human donor with an autoimmune cytopenia, with autoimmune hepatitis or in good health (not recorded which).

Frequency places this clonotype as medium-sized. The V and J genes are TRBV6-4 and TRBJ2-7. The CDR3 has 11 amino acids. Germline CDR1 and CDR2: MRHNA and SNTAGT. This CDR3 reads CACLQGYEQYF.

This clonotype is called medium-sized (0.01 to 0.1%) based on its frequency. The genes are TRBV19 and TRBJ2-1. The CDR3 is 14 amino acids. Germline CDR1 LNHDA, CDR2 SQIVND (reference sequence). The CDR3 reads CASRSGISYNEQFF.

Judged by frequency, this clonotype is medium-sized (0.01 to 0.1%). V usage is TRBV12-3 or TRBV12-4 and J usage is TRBJ1-2; TCRdb's D gene call, TRBD1, goes unchecked for lack of DNA. This CDR3 contains 12 residues. The CDR3 reads CASSFQPGGYTF.

This CDR3 is CATSRGQGLGEKLFF. This rearrangement joins TRBV15 to TRBJ1-4; TCRdb indicates TRBD1, and absent DNA this call remains unverified. The CDR3 totals 15 residues. CDR1 LNHNV and CDR2 YYDKDF come from the germline V gene (reference sequence).

The rearrangement uses TRBV10-3 and TRBJ2-1; the TRBD1 assignment by TCRdb is unverifiable without DNA. This CDR3 contains 17 residues. Germline V gene lookup returns CDR1 ENHRY and CDR2 SYGVKD. CDR3 sequence: CAISEIGSGTPGGEQFF.

This clonotype ranks as medium-sized in terms of frequency. The genes are TRBV19 and TRBJ2-5; absent DNA, TCRdb's TRBD1 call cannot be checked. The CDR3 runs 15 residues. Germline V CDR1 and CDR2: LNHDA, SQIVND (reference sequence). The CDR3 here is CASSTGAGGQETQYF.

In terms of frequency, this clonotype is medium-sized (0.01 to 0.1%). The chain couples TRBV5-6 to TRBJ1-4. This CDR3 is 14 amino acids long. Germline V CDR1 and CDR2: SGHDT, YYEEEE. The CDR3 region is CASSYGADGEKLFF.

This sequence joins TRBV11-2 and TRBJ2-1; TCRdb proposes TRBD2, but this gene call is untestable without DNA. This CDR3 spans 13 amino acids. Germline values: CDR1 SGHAT, CDR2 FQNNGV. The CDR3 spells CASSRNSVGEQFF.

The V call is TRBV7-8, the J call TRBJ1-2; TCRdb indicates TRBD1, and absent DNA this call remains unverified. This CDR3 is built from 14 residues. In germline, CDR1 is SGHVS, CDR2 FQNEAQ. The CDR3 reads CASSLTGANYGYTF. The whole variable domain, remainder taken from reference TRBV7-8 and TRBJ1-2, is GAGVSQSPRYKVAKRGQDVALRCDPISGHVSLFWYQQALGQGPEFLTYFQNEAQLDKSGLPSDRFFAERPEGSVSTLKIQRTQQEDSAVYLCASSLTGANYGYTFGSGTRLTVV.

J is TRBJ2-5 and V is TRBV19; the D call from TCRdb, TRBD2, cannot be confirmed without DNA. The CDR3 extends over 18 amino acids. Germline CDR1 and CDR2: LNHDA and SQIVND (reference sequence). Here the CDR3 reads CASSIDGTSGRLQETQYF.

According to its frequency, this clonotype is medium-sized. The gene calls are TRBV7-9 and TRBJ2-7. Germline CDR1 SEHNR, CDR2 FQNEAQ (reference sequence). The length of the CDR3 is 14 residues. CDR3 amino acids: CASSSVNGPYEQYF.

By frequency, this clonotype registers medium-sized (0.01 to 0.1%). V and J are TRBV5-1 and TRBJ2-7. Looked up from germline, CDR1 is SGHRS and CDR2 is YFSETQ. The CDR3 has 13 amino acids. This CDR3 reads CASSLEGTDEQYF.

The J gene is TRBJ2-5, the V gene TRBV11-2; lacking DNA, the TRBD1 call made by TCRdb goes unchecked. CDR3 length: 13 amino acids. Germline V gives CDR1 SGHAT, CDR2 FQNNGV. This chain's CDR3 is CASSDRGWETQYF.

The chain is built from TRBV28 and TRBJ2-2. CDR1 MDHEN and CDR2 SYDVKM come from the germline V gene. The CDR3 extends over 13 amino acids. Here the CDR3 reads CASSLKLDGELFF.

Judged by frequency, this clonotype is medium-sized (0.01 to 0.1%). The rearrangement links TRBV7-6 to TRBJ2-2. Germline CDR1 SGHVS, CDR2 FNYEAQ. This CDR3 is 14 amino acids long. The CDR3 region is CASSLAENTGELFF. The full variable domain, rest sourced from reference TRBV7-6 and TRBJ2-2, is GAGVSQSPRYKVTKRGQDVALRCDPISGHVSLYWYRQALGQGPEFLTYFNYEAQQDKSGLPNDRFSAERPEGSISTLTIQRTEQRDSAMYRCASSLAENTGELFFGEGSRLTVL.

The chain employs TRBV7-7 and TRBJ1-3. CDR3 size: 16 residues. From germline, CDR1 is SSHAT and CDR2 FNYEAQ (reference sequence). This chain's CDR3 is CASSLGLPSSGNTIYF.

The chain links TRBV27 to TRBJ2-7. CDR1 and CDR2 (germline): MNHEY, SMNVEV (reference sequence). There are 15 residues in the CDR3. The CDR3 here is CASSYRGFGSYEQYF.

This clonotype is labeled medium-sized based on frequency. The V call is TRBV6-5, the J call TRBJ2-7; the D call of TRBD2 rests on TCRdb alone, since no DNA is present to check it. The CDR3 covers 16 residues. The germline V gene encodes CDR1 MNHEY and CDR2 SVGAGI. CDR3 sequence reads: CASSYSRAPGTYEQYF.

The V gene is TRBV11-2, the J gene TRBJ2-5; the D call from TCRdb, TRBD1, cannot be confirmed without DNA. Germline CDR1 SGHAT, CDR2 FQNNGV. This CDR3 is 13 amino acids long. The CDR3 protein is CASSLQGGETQYF.

This clonotype registers medium-sized by frequency. The chain carries TRBV6-5 and TRBJ1-6; TCRdb's D gene call, TRBD1, goes unchecked for lack of DNA. Looked up from germline, CDR1 is MNHEY and CDR2 is SVGAGI. The CDR3 runs 16 residues. CDR3 in amino acids: CASSPRGIRNNSPLHF.